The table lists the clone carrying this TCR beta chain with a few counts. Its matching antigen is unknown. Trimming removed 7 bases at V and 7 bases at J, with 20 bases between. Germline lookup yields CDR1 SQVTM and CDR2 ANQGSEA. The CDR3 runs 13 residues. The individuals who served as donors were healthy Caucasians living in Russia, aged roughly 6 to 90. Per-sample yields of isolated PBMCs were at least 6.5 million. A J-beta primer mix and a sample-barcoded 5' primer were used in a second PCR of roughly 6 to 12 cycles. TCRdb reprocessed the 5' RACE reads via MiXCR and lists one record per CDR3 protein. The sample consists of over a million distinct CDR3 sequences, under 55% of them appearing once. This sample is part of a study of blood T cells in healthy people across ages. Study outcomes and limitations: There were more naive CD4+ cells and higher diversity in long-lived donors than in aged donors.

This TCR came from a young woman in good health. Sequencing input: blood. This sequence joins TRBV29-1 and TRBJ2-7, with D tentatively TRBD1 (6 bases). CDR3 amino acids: CSAPLVGGDEQYF. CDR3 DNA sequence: TGCAGCGCCCCCCTCGTAGGGGGAGATGAGCAGTACTTC.